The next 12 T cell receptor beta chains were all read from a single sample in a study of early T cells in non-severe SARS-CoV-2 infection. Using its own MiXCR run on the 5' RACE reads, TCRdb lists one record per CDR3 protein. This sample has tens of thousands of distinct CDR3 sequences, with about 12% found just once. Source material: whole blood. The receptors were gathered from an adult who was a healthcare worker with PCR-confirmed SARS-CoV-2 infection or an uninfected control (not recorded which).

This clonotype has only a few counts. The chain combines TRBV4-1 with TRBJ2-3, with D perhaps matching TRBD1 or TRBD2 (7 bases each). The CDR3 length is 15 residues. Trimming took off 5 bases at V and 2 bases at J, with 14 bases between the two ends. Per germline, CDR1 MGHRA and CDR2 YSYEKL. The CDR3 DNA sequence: TGCGCCAGCAGCTACAGCGGGACAGCCACAGATACGCAGTATTTT. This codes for CASSYSGTATDTQYF.

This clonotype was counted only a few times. CDR3 sequence: CSARAGAEARETQYF. The CDR3 bases are TGCAGTGCTAGAGCCGGCGCGGAGGCGCGAGAGACCCAGTACTTC. The chain combines TRBV20-1 with TRBJ2-5, with D perhaps matching TRBD2 (5 bases). Germline V gives CDR1 DFQATT, CDR2 SNEGSKA (reference sequence). This CDR3 has 15 amino acids. Trimming pared 1 base from V and 4 bases from J, leaving 16 bases between.

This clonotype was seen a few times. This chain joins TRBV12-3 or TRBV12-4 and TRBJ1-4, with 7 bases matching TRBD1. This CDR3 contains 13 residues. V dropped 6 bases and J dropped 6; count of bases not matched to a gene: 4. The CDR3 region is CASRLDRDEKLFF. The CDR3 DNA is TGTGCCAGCAGGCTAGACAGGGATGAAAAACTGTTTTTT.

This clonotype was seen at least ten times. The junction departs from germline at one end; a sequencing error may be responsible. This chain's CDR3 is CASREDRAPYEQYF. The CDR3 DNA sequence: TGTGCCAGCAGAGAAGACAGGGCCCCCTACGAGCAGTACTTC. The chain employs TRBV2 and TRBJ2-7; 7 nucleotides align to TRBD1. CDR1 is SNHLY and CDR2 is FYNNEI in the germline V gene. The CDR3 is made up of 14 amino acids. Supplemented by reference TRBV2 and TRBJ2-7, the full variable domain reads EPEVTQTPSHQVTQMGQEVILRCVPISNHLYFYWYRQILGQKVEFLVSFYNNEISEKSEIFDDQFSVERPDGSNFTLKIRSTKLEDSAMYFCASREDRAPYEQYFGPGTRLTVT.

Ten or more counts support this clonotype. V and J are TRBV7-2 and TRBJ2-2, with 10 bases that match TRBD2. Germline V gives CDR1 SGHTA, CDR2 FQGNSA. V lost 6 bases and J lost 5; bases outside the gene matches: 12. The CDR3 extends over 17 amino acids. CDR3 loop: CASRQTQASGRTGELFF. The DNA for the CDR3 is TGTGCCAGCAGACAGACCCAGGCTAGCGGGAGAACCGGGGAGCTGTTTTTT.

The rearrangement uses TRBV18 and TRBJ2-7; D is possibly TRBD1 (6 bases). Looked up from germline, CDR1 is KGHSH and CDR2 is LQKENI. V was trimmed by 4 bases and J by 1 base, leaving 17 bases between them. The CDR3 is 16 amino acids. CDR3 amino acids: CASSRGNRDISYEQYF. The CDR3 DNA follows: TGTGCCAGCTCACGGGGGAACAGGGATATTTCCTACGAGCAGTACTTC.

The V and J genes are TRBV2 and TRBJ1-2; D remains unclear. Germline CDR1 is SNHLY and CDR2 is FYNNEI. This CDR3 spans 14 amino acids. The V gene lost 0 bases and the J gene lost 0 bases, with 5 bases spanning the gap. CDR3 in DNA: TGTGCCAGCAGTGAAGCAAGGACTAACTATGGCTACACCTTC. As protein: CASSEARTNYGYTF. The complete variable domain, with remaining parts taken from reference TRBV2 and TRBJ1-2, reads EPEVTQTPSHQVTQMGQEVILRCVPISNHLYFYWYRQILGQKVEFLVSFYNNEISEKSEIFDDQFSVERPDGSNFTLKIRSTKLEDSAMYFCASSEARTNYGYTFGSGTRLTVV.

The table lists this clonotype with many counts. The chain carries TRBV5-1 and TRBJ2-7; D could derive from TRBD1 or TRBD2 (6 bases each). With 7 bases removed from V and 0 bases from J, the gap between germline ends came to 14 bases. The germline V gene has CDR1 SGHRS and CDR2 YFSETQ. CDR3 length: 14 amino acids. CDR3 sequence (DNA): TGCGCCAGCGGACGGGGGCAGGCCTCCTACGAGCAGTACTTC. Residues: CASGRGQASYEQYF.

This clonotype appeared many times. The CDR3 sequence is CASSKGMTDEQYF. The DNA of the CDR3 is TGCGCCAGCAGCAAGGGGATGACGGACGAGCAGTACTTC. This chain uses TRBV5-1 with TRBJ2-7; a weak D match, TRBD1 (5 bases). CDR1 is SGHRS and CDR2 is YFSETQ in the germline V gene. The CDR3 contains 13 residues. Trimming shortened V by 4 bases and J by 5 bases, and 13 bases separated the two germline ends.

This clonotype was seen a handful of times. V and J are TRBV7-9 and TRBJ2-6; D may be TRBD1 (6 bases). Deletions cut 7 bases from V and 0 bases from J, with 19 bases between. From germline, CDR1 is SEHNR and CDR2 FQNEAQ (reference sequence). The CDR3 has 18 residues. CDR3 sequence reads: CASTLEGELHSGANVLTF. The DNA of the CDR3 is TGTGCCAGCACCCTAGAGGGGGAATTGCACTCTGGGGCCAACGTCCTGACTTTC.

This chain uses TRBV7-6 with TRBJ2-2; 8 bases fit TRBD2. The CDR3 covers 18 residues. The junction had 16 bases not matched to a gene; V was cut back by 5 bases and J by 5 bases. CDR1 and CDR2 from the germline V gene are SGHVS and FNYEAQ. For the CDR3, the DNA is TGTGCCAGCAGCCCAATAGTGAGCGGGAGTACGTATACCGGGGAGCTGTTTTTT. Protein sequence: CASSPIVSGSTYTGELFF.

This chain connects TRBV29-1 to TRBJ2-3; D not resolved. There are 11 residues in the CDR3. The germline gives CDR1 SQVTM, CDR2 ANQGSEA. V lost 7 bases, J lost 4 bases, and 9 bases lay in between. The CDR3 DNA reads TGCAGCGCCACGCTTGCAGATACGCAGTATTTT. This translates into CSATLADTQYF.